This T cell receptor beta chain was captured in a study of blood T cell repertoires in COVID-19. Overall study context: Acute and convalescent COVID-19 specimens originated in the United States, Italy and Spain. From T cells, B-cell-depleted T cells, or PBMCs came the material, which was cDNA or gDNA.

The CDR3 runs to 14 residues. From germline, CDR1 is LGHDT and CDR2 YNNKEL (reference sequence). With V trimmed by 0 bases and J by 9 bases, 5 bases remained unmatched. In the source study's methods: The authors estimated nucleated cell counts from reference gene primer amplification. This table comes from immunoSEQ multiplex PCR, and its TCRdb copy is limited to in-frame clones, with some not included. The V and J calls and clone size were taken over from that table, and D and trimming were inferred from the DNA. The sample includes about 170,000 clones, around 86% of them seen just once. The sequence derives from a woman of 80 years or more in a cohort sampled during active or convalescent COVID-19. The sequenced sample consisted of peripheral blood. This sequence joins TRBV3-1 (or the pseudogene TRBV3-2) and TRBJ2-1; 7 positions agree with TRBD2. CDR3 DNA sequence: TGTGCCAGCAGCCAAGATGCGGGGGTACTTGAGCAGTTCTTC. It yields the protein CASSQDAGVLEQFF.